This is a list of T cell receptor beta chains from one sample in a study of blood T cells in healthy people across ages. In TCRdb, the 5' RACE reads were re-called with MiXCR into one record per CDR3 protein. The sample has around 500,000 distinct CDR3 sequences, about 29% seen once. The data were also submitted as part of a second study, on T cells of mothers and their children.

The specimen was blood. The receptors originated from a boy younger than 10 in good health. CDR3s include the opening cysteine and the closing phenylalanine or tryptophan. Fields, in order: J gene, D gene, clone size, V gene, CDR3 DNA, CDR3 protein. D genes are given only for firm matches. For some rows the clone size is stated as once, few or many, or as a class when expanded; others skip it.

J gene: TRBJ1-2; D gene: NA; clone size: NA; V gene: TRBV27; CDR3 DNA: TGTGCCAGCACCTTGGACCCTCGCAATGGCTACACCTTC; CDR3 protein: CASTLDPRNGYTF
J gene: TRBJ2-4; D gene: TRBD2; clone size: NA; V gene: TRBV7-3; CDR3 DNA: TGTGCCAGCAGCTTGAGCGGGGGGGGAGCCAAAAACATTCAGTACTTC; CDR3 protein: CASSLSGGGAKNIQYF
J gene: TRBJ1-2; D gene: NA; clone size: few; V gene: TRBV2; CDR3 DNA: TGTGCCAGCAGTCCTCGGATGTTGGGAGTCTTAACTAGCCCTTTC; CDR3 protein: CASSPRMLGVLTSPF
J gene: TRBJ1-1; D gene: NA; clone size: NA; V gene: TRBV6-5; CDR3 DNA: TGTGCCAGCAGACCTTTTCCGGGGAACCCAGCTGAAGCTTTCTTT; CDR3 protein: CASRPFPGNPAEAFF
J gene: TRBJ2-1; D gene: NA; clone size: NA; V gene: TRBV13; CDR3 DNA: TGTGCCATCAGTGAGTCGTGGGAGAACAATGAGCAGTTCTTC; CDR3 protein: CAISESWENNEQFF
J gene: TRBJ2-1; D gene: TRBD2; clone size: few; V gene: TRBV7-3; CDR3 DNA: TGTGCCAGCAGCCCAGGGGCTAGCGGGGGGTCCTACAATGAGCAGTTCTTC; CDR3 protein: CASSPGASGGSYNEQFF
J gene: TRBJ2-7; D gene: TRBD2; clone size: few; V gene: TRBV7-3; CDR3 DNA: TGTGCCAGCAGCTCCAACGGCGGGGGGGCCGAAGAGCAGTACTTC; CDR3 protein: CASSSNGGGAEEQYF
J gene: TRBJ1-6; D gene: NA; clone size: NA; V gene: TRBV27; CDR3 DNA: TGTGCCAGCAATGGGGGGGCTTATAATTCACCCCTCCACTTT; CDR3 protein: CASNGGAYNSPLHF
J gene: TRBJ2-5; D gene: NA; clone size: few; V gene: TRBV5-1; CDR3 DNA: TGCGCCAGCAGCTTGGTTGCAGGGAGGATGGAGACCCAGTACTTC; CDR3 protein: CASSLVAGRMETQYF
J gene: TRBJ2-5; D gene: TRBD2; clone size: NA; V gene: TRBV7-2; CDR3 DNA: TGTGCCAGCAATATGGGCGGGAGGGCTGAGACCCAGTACTTC; CDR3 protein: CASNMGGRAETQYF
J gene: TRBJ2-4; D gene: NA; clone size: NA; V gene: TRBV15; CDR3 DNA: TGTGCCACCAGCAAGCTAAGAGCCAAAAACATTCAGTACTTC; CDR3 protein: CATSKLRAKNIQYF
J gene: TRBJ2-3; D gene: NA; clone size: NA; V gene: TRBV12-3/TRBV12-4; CDR3 DNA: TGTGCCAGCAGTAGTGGGTTGGGAGATACGCAGTATTTT; CDR3 protein: CASSSGLGDTQYF
J gene: TRBJ2-5; D gene: NA; clone size: NA; V gene: TRBV10-3; CDR3 DNA: TGTGCCACCTTCACGGCGGGTTTGGAGACCCAGTACTTC; CDR3 protein: CATFTAGLETQYF
J gene: TRBJ2-7; D gene: TRBD2; clone size: few; V gene: TRBV5-6; CDR3 DNA: TGTGCCAGCAGCCCGGATGGGCGGGAGTTCTCCTACGAGCAGTACTTC; CDR3 protein: CASSPDGREFSYEQYF
J gene: TRBJ2-2; D gene: TRBD1; clone size: NA; V gene: TRBV27; CDR3 DNA: TGTGCCAGCAAAGTACAGGGGACCACCGGGGAGCTGTTTTTT; CDR3 protein: CASKVQGTTGELFF
J gene: TRBJ1-4; D gene: TRBD1; clone size: once; V gene: TRBV12-3/TRBV12-4; CDR3 DNA: TGTGCCAGCAGTTTGGAGGGGGCTGGCGAAAAACTGTTTTTT; CDR3 protein: CASSLEGAGEKLFF
J gene: TRBJ1-1; D gene: NA; clone size: few; V gene: TRBV6-2/TRBV6-3; CDR3 DNA: TGTGCCAGCAGTTACCTGCAGGTCCATATGAACACTGAAGCTTTCTTT; CDR3 protein: CASSYLQVHMNTEAFF
J gene: TRBJ2-6; D gene: NA; clone size: NA; V gene: TRBV5-1; CDR3 DNA: TGCGCCAGCAGCTTGAGGGAGTTCCCCTCTGGGGCCAACGTCCTGACTTTC; CDR3 protein: CASSLREFPSGANVLTF
J gene: TRBJ2-2; D gene: NA; clone size: NA; V gene: TRBV5-1; CDR3 DNA: TGCGCCAGCAGCCCCTGGACGGACTACACCGGGGAGCTGTTTTTT; CDR3 protein: CASSPWTDYTGELFF
J gene: TRBJ2-5; D gene: TRBD2; clone size: few; V gene: TRBV10-3; CDR3 DNA: TGTGCCATCAGCGGGAGCCTAGCGGCACCTGAGCGGTTCTTC; CDR3 protein: CAISGSLAAPERFF
J gene: TRBJ1-1; D gene: TRBD1; clone size: few; V gene: TRBV5-6; CDR3 DNA: TGTGCCAGCAGCTTAGGGACAGGGGCCACTGAAGCTTTCTTT; CDR3 protein: CASSLGTGATEAFF
J gene: TRBJ1-2; D gene: NA; clone size: few; V gene: TRBV2; CDR3 DNA: TGTGCCAGCAGTCCGGGAGCGAGAAACTATGGCTACACCTTC; CDR3 protein: CASSPGARNYGYTF
J gene: TRBJ1-2; D gene: NA; clone size: NA; V gene: TRBV14; CDR3 DNA: TGTGCCAGCAGCCAAGGTCCCAGAGGCTACACCTTC; CDR3 protein: CASSQGPRGYTF
J gene: TRBJ2-1; D gene: NA; clone size: few; V gene: TRBV2; CDR3 DNA: TGTGCCAGCAGTGAAGAGGGGGGGTTGGGGCGACAGTACAATGAGCAGTTCTTC; CDR3 protein: CASSEEGGLGRQYNEQFF
J gene: TRBJ2-5; D gene: NA; clone size: many; V gene: TRBV12-3/TRBV12-4; CDR3 DNA: TGTGCCAGCAGTGCCCACCAAGAGACCCAGTACTTC; CDR3 protein: CASSAHQETQYF
J gene: TRBJ2-1; D gene: NA; clone size: few; V gene: TRBV24-1; CDR3 DNA: TGTGCCACCAGTGATAGCCGTCAGGCTGGGATAGAGCAGTTCTTC; CDR3 protein: CATSDSRQAGIEQFF
J gene: TRBJ2-5; D gene: TRBD1; clone size: NA; V gene: TRBV7-2; CDR3 DNA: TGTGCCAGCAGCTGGGAAACCGGGACAGCCGTAGGAGAGACCCAGTGCTTC; CDR3 protein: CASSWETGTAVGETQCF
J gene: TRBJ2-3; D gene: TRBD2; clone size: NA; V gene: TRBV18; CDR3 DNA: TGTGCCAGCTCACCACGGGTGATAGCGGGGGCCGGAGATACGCAGTATTTT; CDR3 protein: CASSPRVIAGAGDTQYF
J gene: TRBJ2-7; D gene: NA; clone size: NA; V gene: TRBV7-9; CDR3 DNA: TGTGCCAGCAGCAGGGACATGAACGAGCAGTACTTC; CDR3 protein: CASSRDMNEQYF
J gene: TRBJ2-7; D gene: NA; clone size: NA; V gene: TRBV15; CDR3 DNA: TGTGCCACCAGCAGAGGGACAGATAGCTACGAGCAGTACTTC; CDR3 protein: CATSRGTDSYEQYF
J gene: TRBJ1-1; D gene: NA; clone size: NA; V gene: TRBV19; CDR3 DNA: TGTGCCAGTAGCCACAGAGGTAACACTGAAGCTTTCTTT; CDR3 protein: CASSHRGNTEAFF
J gene: TRBJ1-4; D gene: NA; clone size: few; V gene: TRBV7-9; CDR3 DNA: TGTGCCAGCAGCCTCTCGGGGGAGCGAAATGAAAAACTGTTTTTT; CDR3 protein: CASSLSGERNEKLFF
J gene: TRBJ2-7; D gene: NA; clone size: NA; V gene: TRBV4-3; CDR3 DNA: TGCGCCAGCAGCCAAGTCGGAGGGGGCCGACACTCCTACGAGCAGTACTTC; CDR3 protein: CASSQVGGGRHSYEQYF
J gene: TRBJ2-5; D gene: NA; clone size: few; V gene: TRBV5-5; CDR3 DNA: TGTGCCAGCAGCCAACGTCGCAGCCAAGAGACCCAGTACTTC; CDR3 protein: CASSQRRSQETQYF
J gene: TRBJ1-5; D gene: NA; clone size: NA; V gene: TRBV7-9; CDR3 DNA: TGTGCCAGCAGCTTAAAGGGTGGTGAGCCCCAGCTTTTT; CDR3 protein: CASSLKGGEPQLF
J gene: TRBJ1-1; D gene: NA; clone size: few; V gene: TRBV7-6; CDR3 DNA: TGTGCCAGCAGCTTTGACAAACGAACTGAAGCTTTCTTT; CDR3 protein: CASSFDKRTEAFF
J gene: TRBJ1-2; D gene: NA; clone size: NA; V gene: TRBV2; CDR3 DNA: TGTGCCAGCAGTGAAAGGCAAAGGGGACCCTATGGCTACACCTTC; CDR3 protein: CASSERQRGPYGYTF
J gene: TRBJ1-1; D gene: NA; clone size: NA; V gene: TRBV30; CDR3 DNA: TGTGCCTGTCAGAGCACTGAAGCTTTCTTT; CDR3 protein: CACQSTEAFF
J gene: TRBJ2-7; D gene: NA; clone size: NA; V gene: TRBV4-3; CDR3 DNA: TGCGCCAGCAGCCAAGAACCTATGATTAGTGTTTCCCACGAGCAGTACTTC; CDR3 protein: CASSQEPMISVSHEQYF
J gene: TRBJ2-1; D gene: TRBD2; clone size: NA; V gene: TRBV20-1; CDR3 DNA: TGCAGTGCTAGAGATAGCGGGGGTTTCGAGCAGTTCTTC; CDR3 protein: CSARDSGGFEQFF
J gene: TRBJ2-1; D gene: TRBD1; clone size: once; V gene: TRBV3-1; CDR3 DNA: TGTGCCAGCAGCCACCGGGACAGCAATGAGCAGTTCTTC; CDR3 protein: CASSHRDSNEQFF
J gene: TRBJ2-1; D gene: TRBD2; clone size: NA; V gene: TRBV20-1; CDR3 DNA: TGCAGTGCTAGGGAGGGGAGCGGGAGCTACAATGAGCAGTTCTTC; CDR3 protein: CSAREGSGSYNEQFF
J gene: TRBJ2-1; D gene: TRBD1; clone size: NA; V gene: TRBV12-3/TRBV12-4; CDR3 DNA: TGTGCCAGCAGTTACCGGGACAGGGACAATGAGCAGTTTTTC; CDR3 protein: CASSYRDRDNEQFF
J gene: TRBJ2-4; D gene: NA; clone size: medium-sized; V gene: TRBV24-1; CDR3 DNA: TGTGCCACCAACGGAGGCCTGTCGGGGGCCAAAAACATTCAGTACTTC; CDR3 protein: CATNGGLSGAKNIQYF
J gene: TRBJ2-7; D gene: NA; clone size: NA; V gene: TRBV5-1; CDR3 DNA: TGCGCCAACAGCTTCACGGGCAGCTCCTACGAGCAGTACTTC; CDR3 protein: CANSFTGSSYEQYF